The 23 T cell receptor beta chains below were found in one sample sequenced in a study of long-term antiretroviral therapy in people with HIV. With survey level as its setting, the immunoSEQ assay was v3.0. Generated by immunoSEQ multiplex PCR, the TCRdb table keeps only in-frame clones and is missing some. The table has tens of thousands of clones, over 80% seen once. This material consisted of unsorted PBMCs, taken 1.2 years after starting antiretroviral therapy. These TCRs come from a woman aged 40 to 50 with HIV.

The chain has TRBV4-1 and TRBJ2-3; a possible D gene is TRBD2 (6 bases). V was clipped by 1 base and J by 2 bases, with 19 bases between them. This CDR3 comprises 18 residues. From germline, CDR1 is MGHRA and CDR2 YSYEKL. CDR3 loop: CASSQVPVVPGVTDTQYF. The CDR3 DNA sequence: TGCGCCAGCAGCCAAGTTCCGGTAGTCCCGGGGGTCACAGATACGCAGTATTTT.

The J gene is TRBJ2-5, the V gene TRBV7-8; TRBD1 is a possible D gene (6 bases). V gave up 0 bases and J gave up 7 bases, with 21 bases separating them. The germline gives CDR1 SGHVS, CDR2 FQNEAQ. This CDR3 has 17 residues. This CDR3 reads CASSLAAIRAGTMTQYF. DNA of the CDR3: TGTGCCAGCAGCTTAGCGGCAATTAGGGCAGGGACAATGACCCAGTACTTC.

The CDR3 loop reads CASSVLSGVQETQYF. The CDR3 DNA reads as TGTGCCAGCAGCGTCCTTAGCGGGGTCCAAGAGACCCAGTACTTC. This sequence joins TRBV9 and TRBJ2-5; 8 bases are a match to TRBD2. The V and J ends lost 2 bases and 1 base, in that order; junction bases with no gene match: 4. From germline, CDR1 is SGDLS and CDR2 YYNGEE. This CDR3 comprises 15 residues.

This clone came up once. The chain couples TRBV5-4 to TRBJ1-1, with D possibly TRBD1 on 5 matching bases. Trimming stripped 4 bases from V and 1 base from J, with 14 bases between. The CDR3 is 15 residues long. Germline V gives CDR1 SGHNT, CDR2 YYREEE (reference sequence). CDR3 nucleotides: TGTGCCAGCAGCCTGGGAGGTCAGGGGAACACTGAAGCTTTCTTT. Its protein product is CASSLGGQGNTEAFF.

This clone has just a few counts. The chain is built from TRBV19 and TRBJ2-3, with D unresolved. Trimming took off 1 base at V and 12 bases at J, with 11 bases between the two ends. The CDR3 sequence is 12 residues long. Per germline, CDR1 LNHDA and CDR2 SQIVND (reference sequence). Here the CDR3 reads CASSIGGSGQYF. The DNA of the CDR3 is TGTGCCAGTAGTATAGGCGGTAGTGGTCAGTATTTT.

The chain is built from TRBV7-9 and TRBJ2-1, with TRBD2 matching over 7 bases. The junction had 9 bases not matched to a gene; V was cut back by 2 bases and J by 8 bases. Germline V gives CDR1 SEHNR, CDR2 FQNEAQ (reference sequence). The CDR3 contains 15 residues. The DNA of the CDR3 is TGTGCCAGCAGCTTAACCAGCGGGGCCTTCGATGAGCAGTTCTTC. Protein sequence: CASSLTSGAFDEQFF.

The CDR3 spells CASSLSRPWTPGTDTQYF. The CDR3 DNA reads as TGTGCCAGCAGTTTATCCAGACCCTGGACCCCAGGCACAGATACGCAGTATTTT. V is TRBV27 and J is TRBJ2-3; unclear D gene. The CDR3 consists of 18 residues. The V end was cut by 0 bases, the J end by 1 base, with 17 bases between. Germline CDR1 reads MNHEY; CDR2 reads SMNVEV (reference sequence).

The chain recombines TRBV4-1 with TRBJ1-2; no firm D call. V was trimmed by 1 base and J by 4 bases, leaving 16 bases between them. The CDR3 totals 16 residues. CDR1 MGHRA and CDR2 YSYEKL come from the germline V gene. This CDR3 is CASSQVAGLEVYGYTF. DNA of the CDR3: TGCGCCAGCAGCCAAGTTGCCGGGTTAGAGGTCTATGGCTACACCTTC.

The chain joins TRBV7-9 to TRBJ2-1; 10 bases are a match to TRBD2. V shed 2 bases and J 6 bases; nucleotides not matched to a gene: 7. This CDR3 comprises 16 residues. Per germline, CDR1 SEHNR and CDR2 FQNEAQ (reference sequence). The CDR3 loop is CASSLRGLAEINEQFF. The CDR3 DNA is TGTGCCAGCAGCTTACGAGGACTAGCGGAAATCAATGAGCAGTTCTTC.

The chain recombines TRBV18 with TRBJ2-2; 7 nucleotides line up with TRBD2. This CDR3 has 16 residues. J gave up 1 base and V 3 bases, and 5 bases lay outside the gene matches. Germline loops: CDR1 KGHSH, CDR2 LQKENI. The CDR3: CASSPSSGRNTGELFF. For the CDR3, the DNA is TGTGCCAGCTCACCTTCTAGCGGACGGAACACCGGGGAGCTGTTTTTT.

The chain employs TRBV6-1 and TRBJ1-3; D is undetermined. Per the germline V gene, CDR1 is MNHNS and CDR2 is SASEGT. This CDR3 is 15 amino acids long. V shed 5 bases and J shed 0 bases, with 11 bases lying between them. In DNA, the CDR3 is TGTGCCAGCAGTCCAAACTCCTACTCTGGAAACACCATATATTTT. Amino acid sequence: CASSPNSYSGNTIYF.

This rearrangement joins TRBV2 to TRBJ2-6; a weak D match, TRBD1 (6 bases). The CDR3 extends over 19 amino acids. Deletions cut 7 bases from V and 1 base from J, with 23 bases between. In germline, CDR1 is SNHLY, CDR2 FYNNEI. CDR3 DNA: TGTGCCAGCATAGACCTCCGAGGGTTAGGGGGATCTGGGGCCAACGTCCTGACTTTC. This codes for CASIDLRGLGGSGANVLTF. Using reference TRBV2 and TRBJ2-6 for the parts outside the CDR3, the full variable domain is EPEVTQTPSHQVTQMGQEVILRCVPISNHLYFYWYRQILGQKVEFLVSFYNNEISEKSEIFDDQFSVERPDGSNFTLKIRSTKLEDSAMYFCASIDLRGLGGSGANVLTFGAGSRLTVL.

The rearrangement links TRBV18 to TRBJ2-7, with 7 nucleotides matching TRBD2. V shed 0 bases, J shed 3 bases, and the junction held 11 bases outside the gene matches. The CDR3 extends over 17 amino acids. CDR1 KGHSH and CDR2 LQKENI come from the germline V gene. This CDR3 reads CASSPPVWGGKDYEQYF. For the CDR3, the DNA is TGTGCCAGCTCACCACCAGTTTGGGGGGGAAAGGACTACGAGCAGTACTTC.

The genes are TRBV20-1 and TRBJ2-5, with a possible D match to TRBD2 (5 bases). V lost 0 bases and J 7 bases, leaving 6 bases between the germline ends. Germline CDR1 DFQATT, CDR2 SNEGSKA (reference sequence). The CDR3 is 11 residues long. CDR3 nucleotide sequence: TGCAGTGCTAGAGATGCGGGGACCCAGTACTTC. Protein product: CSARDAGTQYF.

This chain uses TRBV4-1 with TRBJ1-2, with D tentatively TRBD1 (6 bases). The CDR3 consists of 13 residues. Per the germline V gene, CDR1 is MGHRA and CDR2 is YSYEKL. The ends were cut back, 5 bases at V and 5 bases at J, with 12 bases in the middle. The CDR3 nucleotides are TGCGCCAGCAGCGCACAGGGTTCTTATGGCTACACCTTC. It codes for CASSAQGSYGYTF.

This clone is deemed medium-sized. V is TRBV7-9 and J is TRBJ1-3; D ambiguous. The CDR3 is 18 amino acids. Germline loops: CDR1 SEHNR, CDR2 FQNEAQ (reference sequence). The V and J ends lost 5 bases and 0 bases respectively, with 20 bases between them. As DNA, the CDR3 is TGTGCCAGCAGCCCACGACACCTTTACCGGGCCTCTGGAAACACCATATATTTT. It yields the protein CASSPRHLYRASGNTIYF. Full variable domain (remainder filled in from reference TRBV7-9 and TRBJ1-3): DTGVSQNPRHKITKRGQNVTFRCDPISEHNRLYWYRQTLGQGPEFLTYFQNEAQLEKSRLLSDRFSAERPKGSFSTLEIQRTEQGDSAMYLCASSPRHLYRASGNTIYFGEGSWLTVV.

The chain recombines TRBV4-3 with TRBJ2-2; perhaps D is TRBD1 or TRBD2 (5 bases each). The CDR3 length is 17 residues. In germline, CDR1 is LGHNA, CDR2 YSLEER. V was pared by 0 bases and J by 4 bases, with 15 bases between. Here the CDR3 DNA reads TGCGCCAGCAGCCAAGATCATAGGGGAGTTTCCACCGGGGAGCTGTTTTTT. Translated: CASSQDHRGVSTGELFF.

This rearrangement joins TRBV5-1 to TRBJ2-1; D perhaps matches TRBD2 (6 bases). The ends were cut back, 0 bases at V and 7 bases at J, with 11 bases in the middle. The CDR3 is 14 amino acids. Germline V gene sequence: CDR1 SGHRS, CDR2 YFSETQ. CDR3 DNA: TGCGCCAGCAGCTTGGCGGGACTCATTAATGAGCAGTTCTTC. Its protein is CASSLAGLINEQFF.

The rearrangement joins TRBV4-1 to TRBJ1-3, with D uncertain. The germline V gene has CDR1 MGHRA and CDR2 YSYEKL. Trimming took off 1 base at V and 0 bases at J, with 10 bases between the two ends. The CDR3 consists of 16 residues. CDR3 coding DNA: TGCGCCAGCAGCCAAGTAGGGCCTTCCTCTGGAAACACCATATATTTT. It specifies CASSQVGPSSGNTIYF.

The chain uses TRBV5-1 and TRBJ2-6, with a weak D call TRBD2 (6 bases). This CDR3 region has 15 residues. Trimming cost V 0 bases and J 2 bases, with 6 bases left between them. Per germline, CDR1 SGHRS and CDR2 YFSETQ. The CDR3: CASSLAGAGANVLTF. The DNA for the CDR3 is TGCGCCAGCAGCTTGGCGGGGGCTGGGGCCAACGTCCTGACTTTC.

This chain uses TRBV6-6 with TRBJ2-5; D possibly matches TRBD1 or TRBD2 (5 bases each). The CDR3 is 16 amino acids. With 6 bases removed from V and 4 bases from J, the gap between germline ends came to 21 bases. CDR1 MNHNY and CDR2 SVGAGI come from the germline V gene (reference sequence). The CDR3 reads CASSSGSGRDIETQYF. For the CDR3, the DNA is TGTGCCAGCAGCTCTGGCTCAGGGAGAGATATAGAGACCCAGTACTTC.

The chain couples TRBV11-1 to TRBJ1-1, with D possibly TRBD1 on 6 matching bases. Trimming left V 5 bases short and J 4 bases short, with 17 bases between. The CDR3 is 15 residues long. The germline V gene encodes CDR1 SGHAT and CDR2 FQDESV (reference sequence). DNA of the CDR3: TGTGCCAGCAGCAAACGGGACACCGTGACCACTGAAGCTTTCTTT. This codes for CASSKRDTVTTEAFF.

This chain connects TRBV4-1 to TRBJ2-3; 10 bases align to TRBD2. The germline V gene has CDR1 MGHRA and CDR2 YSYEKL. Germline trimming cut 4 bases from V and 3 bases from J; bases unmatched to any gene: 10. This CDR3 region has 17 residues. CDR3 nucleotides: TGCGCCAGCAGCCTTCGCGGGGGACTAGCGCCAACAGATACGCAGTATTTT. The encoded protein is CASSLRGGLAPTDTQYF.